The 5 T cell receptor beta chains in this list originate from one sample, sequenced in a study of shared clonotypes between healthy human individuals. Libraries were prepared by immunoSEQ multiplex PCR; TCRdb keeps only in-frame clonotypes and omits some of them. The sample shows about 490,000 clones, about 72% of them seen only once. The specimen was PBMCs. All receptors come from a woman between 40 and 50 years old in good health. Some clones in this sample may be carry-over from other donors' samples.

Comment on this clone: A far larger clone is only one base removed, so a read error is likely. The CDR3 DNA reads as TGTGCCTGGAGTGTACTCAGGGGCTTCTACGAGCAGTACTTC. Its translation is CAWSVLRGFYEQYF. The V call is TRBV30, the J call TRBJ2-7; tentatively, D is TRBD1 (6 bases). V shed 0 bases and J shed 3 bases, with 12 bases lying between them. Germline V CDR1 and CDR2: GTSNPN, SVGIG (reference sequence). The CDR3 extends over 14 amino acids. Based on the CDR3 plus reference TRBV30 and TRBJ2-7, the full variable domain is SQTIHQWPATLVQPVGSPLSLECTVEGTSNPNLYWYRQAAGRGLQLLFYSVGIGQISSEVPQNLSASRPQDRQFILSSKKLLLSDSGFYLCAWSVLRGFYEQYFGPGTRLTVT.

This chain uses TRBV10-1 with TRBJ1-5, with 10 positions matching TRBD1. The germline V gene has CDR1 WNHNN and CDR2 SYGVQD (reference sequence). V lost 6 bases to trimming and J lost 2 bases; unmatched junction nucleotides: 1. The CDR3 contains 14 residues. The CDR3 DNA sequence: TGCGCCAGCAGAGGGACAGGGGGCAATCAGCCCCAGCATTTT. Translated: CASRGTGGNQPQHF.

The chain joins TRBV7-9 to TRBJ2-5; TRBD1 matches at 7 bases. This CDR3 has 14 residues. Germline V gene lookup returns CDR1 SEHNR and CDR2 FQNEAQ (reference sequence). Trimming removed 0 bases from V and 6 bases from J; junction bases left unmatched: 4. Here the CDR3 DNA reads TGTGCCAGCAGCTTAGCGGGGACAGCACAGACCCAGTACTTC. Its translation is CASSLAGTAQTQYF.

This clone occurred a few times. The chain links TRBV4-3 to TRBJ2-2; 11 bases map to TRBD2. J lost 7 bases, V lost 0 bases, and 13 bases had no gene match. This CDR3 has 19 amino acids. Germline CDR1 reads LGHNA; CDR2 reads YSLEER. CDR3 bases: TGCGCCAGCAGCCAAGATATTAGGGCTAGCGGGAGGTTTGGCGGGGAGCTGTTTTTT. Translated, it gives CASSQDIRASGRFGGELFF.

The rearrangement joins TRBV20-1 to TRBJ2-1; perhaps TRBD2 as D (6 bases). With 5 bases removed from V and 6 bases from J, the gap between germline ends came to 8 bases. Germline-derived CDR1 and CDR2 are DFQATT and SNEGSKA (reference sequence). CDR3 length: 11 amino acids. The DNA for the CDR3 is TGCAGTGCTCTGGGGGGCAATGAGCAGTTCTTC. Amino acids: CSALGGNEQFF.